The clone carrying this T cell receptor beta chain turned up a few times. Its antigen remains unidentified. V dropped 5 bases and J dropped 8 bases, with 15 bases sitting between them. The CDR3 spans 14 residues. CDR1 and CDR2 from the germline V gene are SGHNT and YENEEA. TCRdb analysed the 5' RACE reads with MiXCR anew, one entry per CDR3 protein. The sample yields around 450,000 distinct CDR3 sequences, roughly 25% seen once. This sample stems from a study of CD8 T cells in ankylosing spondylitis. General observations from the study: For ankylosing spondylitis blood, a TCR beta motif of 7 or 8 highly homologous variants appeared characteristic. Disease-linked clones reportedly concentrated significantly in matched ankylosing spondylitis synovial fluid.

The sequence came from a male donor with ankylosing spondylitis. The sequenced sample consisted of blood, either unsorted or a sorted T cell fraction (not recorded which). The chain is built from TRBV11-3 and TRBJ1-4, with D uncertain. The CDR3, as DNA: TGTGCCAGCAGCCCGACAAGGGCCAGCGAAAAACTGTTTTTT. Residues: CASSPTRASEKLFF.